Listed below are T cell receptor beta chains from one sample, sequenced in a study of vaccination and CD4 T cells after COVID-19. These receptors have no known antigen. TCRdb redid the calling of the PCR reads with MiXCR, one entry per CDR3 protein. The sample lists 10,000 to 13,000 distinct CDR3 sequences; about 28% were seen once. The sample consisted of CD4+ T cells from blood, cultured in vitro. Source of these receptors: a human donor who had recovered from COVID-19. CDR3s include the opening cysteine and the closing phenylalanine or tryptophan. D genes are given only for firm matches. Rows may omit the clone size; those that give it use once, few, many or a size class.

>NA|TRBV6-2/TRBV6-3|NA|14|TRBJ2-7
CASSYLGPPYEQYF
TGTGCCAGCAGTTACTTAGGGCCCCCCTACGAGCAGTACTTC
>NA|TRBV11-3|TRBD2|15|TRBJ2-5
CASSFSGGAGETQYF
TGTGCCAGCAGCTTCAGCGGGGGGGCGGGGGAGACCCAGTACTTC
>medium-sized|TRBV6-1|TRBD1|13|TRBJ1-2
CASSHRGAYGYTF
TGTGCCAGCAGTCACAGGGGCGCCTATGGCTACACCTTC
>few|TRBV6-5|NA|13|TRBJ1-1
CASSYGGYTEAFF
TGTGCCAGCAGTTACGGGGGATACACTGAAGCTTTCTTT
>NA|TRBV5-1|NA|12|TRBJ1-1
CASSSEGTEAFF
TGCGCCAGCAGCTCCGAGGGCACTGAAGCTTTCTTT
>NA|TRBV12-3/TRBV12-4|NA|13|TRBJ2-7
CASSPTRQGKQYF
TGTGCCAGCAGTCCCACCCGGCAGGGAAAGCAGTACTTC
>NA|TRBV30|NA|13|TRBJ1-2
CAWGKPPNYGYTF
TGTGCCTGGGGTAAACCCCCAAACTATGGCTACACCTTC
>NA|TRBV20-1|NA|14|TRBJ2-1
CSARSWRGYNEQFF
TGCAGTGCTAGGTCTTGGCGGGGTTACAATGAGCAGTTCTTC
>NA|TRBV6-1|NA|13|TRBJ2-7
CASSEGGSFGQYF
TGTGCCAGCAGTGAGGGTGGATCGTTCGGGCAGTACTTC
>few|TRBV10-3|NA|15|TRBJ2-7
CAITEGPESSYEQYF
TGTGCCATCACCGAGGGTCCTGAGAGCTCCTACGAGCAGTACTTC
>NA|TRBV7-8|TRBD1|13|TRBJ1-1
CASSYTRGTEAFF
TGTGCCAGCAGCTATACCAGGGGGACTGAAGCTTTCTTT
>NA|TRBV6-1|TRBD1|16|TRBJ2-7
CASSIRQGAIGYEQYF
TGTGCCAGCAGTATACGACAGGGGGCTATTGGGTACGAGCAGTACTTC
>NA|TRBV19|NA|13|TRBJ1-1
CASSPPRGSEAFF
TGTGCCAGTAGTCCCCCCCGAGGCAGTGAAGCTTTCTTT
>NA|TRBV5-4|TRBD1|16|TRBJ1-5
CASSQGDPTVYQPQHF
TGTGCCAGCAGCCAGGGGGACCCTACTGTATATCAGCCCCAGCATTTT
>NA|TRBV6-1|NA|18|TRBJ1-2
CASSEAGALGGAAYGYTF
TGTGCCAGCAGTGAAGCCGGGGCCCTGGGGGGCGCAGCCTATGGCTACACCTTC
>NA|TRBV7-2|TRBD2|17|TRBJ2-3
CASSLAPSGGATDTQYF
TGTGCCAGCAGCTTAGCGCCTAGCGGGGGGGCCACAGATACGCAGTATTTT
>NA|TRBV19|NA|12|TRBJ2-2
CASSMTTGELFF
TGTGCCAGTAGTATGACCACCGGGGAGCTGTTTTTT
>NA|TRBV3-1|NA|13|TRBJ2-1
CASSQEGAHEQFF
TGTGCCAGCAGCCAAGAGGGGGCCCATGAGCAGTTCTTC
>few|TRBV6-1|NA|12|TRBJ2-7
CASRGTSSEQYF
TGTGCCAGCAGAGGTACTAGCAGCGAGCAGTACTTC
>few|TRBV11-3|NA|14|TRBJ1-6
CASSADGSVSPLHF
TGTGCCAGCAGCGCGGACGGTTCAGTATCACCCCTCCACTTT
>few|TRBV7-9|TRBD1|16|TRBJ2-7
CASSLGGTGVLHEQYF
TGTGCCAGCAGCTTGGGGGGGACAGGGGTTCTACACGAGCAGTACTTC
>few|TRBV5-1|NA|16|TRBJ1-1
CASSFPMGTGGTEAFF
TGCGCCAGCAGCTTCCCCATGGGCACGGGGGGCACTGAAGCTTTCTTT